This T cell receptor (beta chain) originates from a study of cytomegalovirus exposure and HLA in healthy donors. Study-level results: Reportedly, cytomegalovirus status was diagnosed with high sensitivity and specificity.

Donors counted as nominally healthy when sampled, yet unrecorded immune exposures were likely. With respect to this clone: Its specificity is unknown.

Primers: 60 Vbeta forward and 13 Jbeta reverse. In the authors' methods: As a later analysis found, there were 60 million to 90 million unique TCR beta chains, of which approximately 10 million were shared. Only in-frame clones appear in the TCRdb table, and some are missing; sequencing was by immunoSEQ multiplex PCR. V, J and clone size were drawn from that table, and D and trimming were deduced from the DNA. Of 100,000 or so clones listed, approximately 81% are singletons. The CDR3 has 14 residues. Trimming cost V 1 base and J 2 bases, with 8 bases left between them. The germline V gene has CDR1 SGHTA and CDR2 FQGTGA.

The chain has TRBV7-3 and TRBJ1-2, with TRBD1 as a possible D gene (5 bases). The sample taken for sequencing was PBMCs. The sequence derives from a male donor in good health and CMV-seropositive. In DNA, the CDR3 is TGTGCCAGCAGCTTAAACCGGGGGAACTATGGCTACACCTTC. This translates into CASSLNRGNYGYTF.